The 32 T cell receptor beta chains reported below all come from one sample, sequenced in a study of blood T cell repertoires in COVID-19. Assay: immunoSEQ multiplex PCR; the TCRdb copy retains only in-frame clones and omits some. This table has roughly 150,000 clones, about 87% appearing once. Specimen: peripheral blood. Receptor source: an elderly woman with COVID-19, enrolled during active disease.

This clone was seen a few times. Distinct nucleotide sequences in the sample also encode this CDR3. The genes are TRBV9 and TRBJ2-7; 9 positions match TRBD2. The germline V gene has CDR1 SGDLS and CDR2 YYNGEE. CDR3 length: 15 amino acids. The J segment lost 2 bases and the V segment lost 4 bases, leaving 7 bases of the junction unmatched. The chain's CDR3 is CASSPTSGLTYEQYF. The CDR3 DNA reads as TGTGCCAGCAGCCCTACTAGCGGGCTAACCTACGAGCAGTACTTC.

A single count supports this clone. This chain uses TRBV4-1 with TRBJ2-7; TRBD2 aligns across 12 bases. With 1 base clipped from V and 3 bases from J, the junction kept 10 bases outside the gene matches. Germline V gives CDR1 MGHRA, CDR2 YSYEKL. This CDR3 is built from 18 residues. The CDR3, as DNA: TGCGCCAGCAGCCAAGTACCCGTACTAGCGGGAGGCTTCTACGAGCAGTACTTC. It translates to CASSQVPVLAGGFYEQYF.

The chain couples TRBV5-8 to TRBJ2-7; 14 bases are shared with TRBD2. Germline V gives CDR1 SGHTS, CDR2 YDEGEE. The CDR3 consists of 18 residues. Trimming took 3 bases from V and 0 from J; bases not matched to a gene: 8. The CDR3 nucleotides read TGTGCCAGCAGCTACAAAGGGACTAGCGGGAGTTACTCCTACGAGCAGTACTTC. The encoded protein is CASSYKGTSGSYSYEQYF. The complete variable domain, with remaining parts taken from reference TRBV5-8 and TRBJ2-7, reads EAGVTQSPTHLIKTRGQQATLRCSPISGHTSVYWYQQALGLGLQFLLWYDEGEERNRGNFPPRFSGRQFPNYSSELNVNALELEDSALYLCASSYKGTSGSYSYEQYFGPGTRLTVT.

This chain uses TRBV14 with TRBJ1-6; a weak D match, TRBD1 (6 bases). Per germline, CDR1 SGHDN and CDR2 FVKESK. The CDR3 has 15 residues. V dropped 1 base and J dropped 8 bases, with 12 bases sitting between them. The CDR3 spells CASSQGTAEYSPLHF. In nucleotides, the CDR3 is TGTGCCAGCAGCCAAGGGACAGCCGAATATTCACCCCTCCACTTT.

The CDR3 DNA reads TGCGCCAGCAGCTTGTTGGCTAGCGGGAGTCCTCCTTACAATGAGCAGTTCTTC. It translates to CASSLLASGSPPYNEQFF. The chain recombines TRBV5-1 with TRBJ2-1; 10 bases agree with TRBD2. This CDR3 has 18 amino acids. Germline-derived CDR1 and CDR2 are SGHRS and YFSETQ. Trimming took 1 base from V and 4 from J; bases not matched to a gene: 11.

Details on this clone: Other nucleotide sequences from this sample produce the same CDR3. The chain links TRBV19 to TRBJ2-7; TRBD1 matches 7 bases. The CDR3 runs to 13 residues. The germline gives CDR1 LNHDA, CDR2 SQIVND (reference sequence). V was pared by 9 bases and J by 4 bases, with 9 bases of the junction left unmatched. This CDR3 reads CASSRDRGYEQYF. The CDR3 bases are TGTGCCAGCTCCCGGGACAGAGGTTACGAGCAGTACTTC.

This chain uses TRBV6-5 with TRBJ2-7; a weak D match, TRBD2 (5 bases). CDR1 and CDR2 (germline): MNHEY, SVGAGI. CDR3 length: 13 amino acids. The V and J ends lost 6 bases and 0 bases respectively, with 9 bases between them. The CDR3 loop reads CASRIASSYEQYF. DNA for the CDR3: TGTGCCAGCAGGATAGCGAGCTCCTACGAGCAGTACTTC.

The chain is built from TRBV28 and TRBJ2-7; a weak D match, TRBD1 (5 bases). The V and J ends lost 3 bases and 3 bases respectively, with 12 bases between them. The CDR3 totals 14 residues. Germline values: CDR1 MDHEN, CDR2 SYDVKM. The CDR3, as DNA: TGTGCCAGCAGTTTCAGGGTCGAACTCTACGAGCAGTACTTC. This sequence encodes CASSFRVELYEQYF.

The V and J genes are TRBV4-3 and TRBJ2-6; D not certain. V was pared by 0 bases and J by 4 bases, with 10 bases between. The CDR3 totals 16 residues. CDR1 is LGHNA, CDR2 YSLEER, per germline. CDR3 in DNA: TGCGCCAGCAGCCAAGATCTTTCCAGGGGGGCCAACGTCCTGACTTTC. This encodes CASSQDLSRGANVLTF.

This chain links TRBV15 with TRBJ1-1; 8 bases align to TRBD1. CDR3 length: 15 amino acids. The ends lost 0 bases at V and 2 bases at J; junction bases unmatched: 2. In germline, CDR1 is LNHNV, CDR2 YYDKDF (reference sequence). The chain's CDR3 is CATSREAGGNTEAFF. In DNA form, the CDR3 reads TGTGCCACCAGCAGAGAGGCAGGGGGCAACACTGAAGCTTTCTTT.

V and J are TRBV18 and TRBJ2-5; 7 bases are shared with TRBD1. CDR1 and CDR2 from the germline V gene are KGHSH and LQKENI. This CDR3 comprises 16 residues. With V trimmed by 0 bases and J by 3 bases, 7 bases remained unmatched. CDR3 protein: CASSPPTGQGEETQYF. In nucleotides, the CDR3 is TGTGCCAGCTCACCACCGACGGGGCAGGGGGAAGAGACCCAGTACTTC.

The chain employs TRBV19 and TRBJ2-1; D gene ambiguous. V was pared by 6 bases and J by 0 bases, with 9 bases between. The CDR3 totals 14 residues. The germline gives CDR1 LNHDA, CDR2 SQIVND (reference sequence). CDR3 DNA sequence: TGTGCCAGTAGGGAGAGTCCCTCCTACAATGAGCAGTTCTTC. The encoded protein is CASRESPSYNEQFF. Complete variable domain (other parts from reference TRBV19 and TRBJ2-1): DGGITQSPKYLFRKEGQNVTLSCEQNLNHDAMYWYRQDPGQGLRLIYYSQIVNDFQKGDIAEGYSVSREKKESFPLTVTSAQKNPTAFYLCASRESPSYNEQFFGPGTRLTVL.

This chain joins TRBV28 and TRBJ2-7; possible D gene TRBD2, 5 bases. Germline CDR1 MDHEN, CDR2 SYDVKM. Deletions cut 10 bases from V and 2 bases from J, with 18 bases between. The CDR3 runs to 14 residues. This chain's CDR3 is CATNLAGPTYEQYF. CDR3 in DNA: TGTGCCACCAACCTCGCGGGCCCGACCTACGAGCAGTACTTC.

The CDR3 DNA sequence: TGTGCCAGCAGCTCGACAGGGTTCGACACTGAAGCTTTCTTT. Residues: CASSSTGFDTEAFF. The rearrangement joins TRBV7-3 to TRBJ1-1; 7 bases map to TRBD1. The ends lost 4 bases at V and 3 bases at J; junction bases unmatched: 5. This CDR3 comprises 14 residues. Germline CDR1 and CDR2: SGHTA and FQGTGA.

The rearrangement joins TRBV18 to TRBJ1-2, with unresolved D. The CDR3 extends over 17 amino acids. With 6 bases removed from V and 6 bases from J, the gap between germline ends came to 26 bases. From germline, CDR1 is KGHSH and CDR2 LQKENI. The CDR3 DNA is TGTGCCAGCTCGTCCTTCCCGGGTCCTTCTCATGAAGATGGCTACACCTTC. It yields the protein CASSSFPGPSHEDGYTF.

The chain joins TRBV7-3 to TRBJ1-1; a possible D gene is TRBD1 (6 bases). Per the germline V gene, CDR1 is SGHTA and CDR2 is FQGTGA. V lost 3 bases, J lost 1 base, and 12 bases lay in between. There are 15 residues in the CDR3. The CDR3 DNA sequence: TGTGCCAGCAGCTTGAGCGGGGGGCGGAACACTGAAGCTTTCTTT. This codes for CASSLSGGRNTEAFF. The full variable domain, in which reference TRBV7-3 and TRBJ1-1 provide the parts outside the CDR3, is GAGVSQTPSNKVTEKGKYVELRCDPISGHTALYWYRQSLGQGPEFLIYFQGTGAADDSGLPNDRFFAVRPEGSVSTLKIQRTERGDSAVYLCASSLSGGRNTEAFFGQGTRLTVV.

This clone was seen just once. This chain connects TRBV7-2 to TRBJ2-1; TRBD2 matches at 9 bases. The CDR3 covers 15 residues. V shed 5 bases, J shed 2 bases, and the junction held 4 bases outside the gene matches. The germline gives CDR1 SGHTA, CDR2 FQGNSA. The CDR3 sequence: CASSLIAGAYNEQFF. DNA of the CDR3: TGTGCCAGCAGCCTAATAGCGGGAGCCTACAATGAGCAGTTCTTC.

This chain joins TRBV12-3 or TRBV12-4 and TRBJ1-4; D unclear. The CDR3 runs to 12 residues. V dropped 5 bases and J dropped 12 bases, with 13 bases sitting between them. CDR3 sequence: CASSLPVGELFF. As DNA, the CDR3 is TGTGCCAGCAGTCTCCCCGTGGGAGAACTGTTTTTT.

V gene TRBV7-2 combines with J gene TRBJ1-6, with TRBD1 matching over 7 bases. CDR3 size: 14 residues. The ends lost 5 bases at V and 10 bases at J; junction bases unmatched: 8. Looked up from germline, CDR1 is SGHTA and CDR2 is FQGNSA. DNA of the CDR3: TGTGCCAGCAGCCCCCGGAACAGGGGCTCACCCCTCCACTTT. Amino acid sequence: CASSPRNRGSPLHF.

The CDR3 is CASRRTRETQYF. CDR3 nucleotide sequence: TGTGCCAGCAGACGGACTAGGGAGACCCAGTACTTC. J is TRBJ2-5 and V is TRBV5-6; 7 bases fit TRBD2. Germline CDR1 reads SGHDT; CDR2 reads YYEEEE. V trimming: 5 bases; J trimming: 5 bases; junction bases outside the gene matches: 3. The CDR3 has 12 residues.

The chain carries TRBV4-2 and TRBJ2-7; TRBD2 matches 7 bases. Germline CDR1 is LGHNA and CDR2 is YNFKEQ. Losses at the gene ends were 0 bases for V and 3 bases for J; bases not matched to a gene: 11. The CDR3 is 17 amino acids. The CDR3 region is CASSQDRAGVSDYEQYF. The CDR3 DNA follows: TGTGCCAGCAGCCAAGATCGGGCGGGAGTTTCCGACTACGAGCAGTACTTC.

The chain is built from TRBV27 and TRBJ1-2; TRBD1 matches at 7 bases. The CDR3 totals 13 residues. Germline lookup yields CDR1 MNHEY and CDR2 SMNVEV (reference sequence). V dropped 5 bases and J dropped 6; count of bases not matched to a gene: 6. CDR3 DNA sequence: TGTGCCAGCAGTCCCGCGACAGGGAATGGCTACACCTTC. Protein: CASSPATGNGYTF.

J is TRBJ1-1 and V is TRBV7-2; perhaps TRBD1 as D (6 bases). V was trimmed by 5 bases and J by 3 bases, leaving 19 bases between them. This CDR3 spans 16 amino acids. Germline V gene lookup returns CDR1 SGHTA and CDR2 FQGNSA. CDR3 bases: TGTGCCAGCAGCCCTAAGGGGGGGCTGCAGGACACTGAAGCTTTCTTT. Its protein is CASSPKGGLQDTEAFF. The full variable domain, with the rest looked up from reference TRBV7-2 and TRBJ1-1, is GAGVSQSPSNKVTEKGKDVELRCDPISGHTALYWYRQSLGQGLEFLIYFQGNSAPDKSGLPSDRFSAERTGGSVSTLTIQRTQQEDSAVYLCASSPKGGLQDTEAFFGQGTRLTVV.

The chain couples TRBV2 to TRBJ2-6; TRBD1 matches at 12 bases. The germline V gene encodes CDR1 SNHLY and CDR2 FYNNEI. This CDR3 is 16 amino acids long. V gave up 10 bases and J gave up 0 bases; unmatched junction bases: 4. CDR3 DNA: TGTGCCATACCGGGACAGGGGGCCTCTGGGGCCAACGTCCTGACTTTC. It specifies CAIPGQGASGANVLTF.

The rearrangement links TRBV10-3 to TRBJ2-7, with D possibly being TRBD2 (7 bases). CDR1 is ENHRY, CDR2 SYGVKD, per germline. The CDR3 loop spans 14 amino acids. The ends were cut back, 9 bases at V and 1 base at J, with 16 bases in the middle. For the CDR3, the DNA is TGTGCCATAGGGGGGGACCGGGATTCCTACGAGCAGTACTTC. This codes for CAIGGDRDSYEQYF.

This CDR3 is CASSLTSGPNGADTQYF. The DNA of the CDR3 is TGTGCCAGCAGCCTTACTAGCGGCCCCAATGGGGCAGATACGCAGTATTTT. This chain links TRBV3-1 (or the pseudogene TRBV3-2) with TRBJ2-3, with 8 nucleotides matching TRBD2. Germline V gene sequence: CDR1 LGHDT, CDR2 YNNKEL (reference sequence). V was pared by 4 bases and J by 4 bases, with 13 bases of the junction left unmatched. The CDR3 is made up of 17 amino acids.

The chain uses TRBV7-2 and TRBJ2-5; weak D call: TRBD2 (5 bases). The germline CDR1 and CDR2 sequences are SGHTA and FQGNSA. The CDR3 is 15 amino acids. V was trimmed by 1 base and J by 5 bases, leaving 14 bases between them. CDR3 coding DNA: TGTGCCAGCAGCTTAGAATTCGGGGTGGTTGAGACCCAGTACTTC. This translates into CASSLEFGVVETQYF. Full variable domain (rest looked up from reference TRBV7-2 and TRBJ2-5): GAGVSQSPSNKVTEKGKDVELRCDPISGHTALYWYRQSLGQGLEFLIYFQGNSAPDKSGLPSDRFSAERTGGSVSTLTIQRTQQEDSAVYLCASSLEFGVVETQYFGPGTRLLVL.

This chain links TRBV27 with TRBJ2-2, with D possibly matching TRBD1 (5 bases). The CDR3 contains 15 residues. V lost 3 bases and J 5 bases, leaving 13 bases between the germline ends. The germline V gene encodes CDR1 MNHEY and CDR2 SMNVEV (reference sequence). CDR3 sequence (DNA): TGTGCCAGCAGTTTCGGCCAGGGCCTTACCGGGGAGCTGTTTTTT. This translates into CASSFGQGLTGELFF.

V gene TRBV5-1 combines with J gene TRBJ2-1; no firm D call. V lost 0 bases and J 0 bases, leaving 7 bases between the germline ends. The CDR3 runs to 15 residues. The germline V gene has CDR1 SGHRS and CDR2 YFSETQ. The CDR3 sequence: CASSLGQASYNEQFF. CDR3 coding DNA: TGCGCCAGCAGCTTGGGGCAGGCCTCCTACAATGAGCAGTTCTTC. The full variable domain, its missing parts supplied by reference TRBV5-1 and TRBJ2-1, is KAGVTQTPRYLIKTRGQQVTLSCSPISGHRSVSWYQQTPGQGLQFLFEYFSETQRNKGNFPGRFSGRQFSNSRSEMNVSTLELGDSALYLCASSLGQASYNEQFFGPGTRLTVL.

J is TRBJ2-1 and V is TRBV5-4; D call uncertain. The V gene's germline CDR1 is SGHNT and CDR2 YYREEE (reference sequence). The ends were cut back, 0 bases at V and 7 bases at J, with 8 bases in the middle. This CDR3 contains 13 residues. The CDR3 reads CASSLARSNEQFF. The DNA of the CDR3 is TGTGCCAGCAGCTTGGCCCGGAGTAATGAGCAGTTCTTC.

This clone came up once. This chain links TRBV5-5 with TRBJ2-1, with 14 bases fitting TRBD2. The CDR3 sequence is 17 residues long. Per the germline V gene, CDR1 is SGHKS and CDR2 is YYEKEE (reference sequence). With 2 bases clipped from V and 2 bases from J, the junction kept 3 bases outside the gene matches. The CDR3 here is CASSFGLAGGAYNEQFF. CDR3 in DNA: TGTGCCAGCAGCTTTGGACTAGCGGGAGGCGCCTACAATGAGCAGTTCTTC.

The rearrangement joins TRBV9 to TRBJ1-2; possible D gene TRBD1, 5 bases. Per the germline V gene, CDR1 is SGDLS and CDR2 is YYNGEE. This CDR3 comprises 14 residues. V shed 4 bases and J shed 5 bases, with 15 bases lying between them. CDR3: CASSSGGDSYGYTF. CDR3 nucleotides: TGTGCCAGCAGCTCCGGGGGGGATTCTTATGGCTACACCTTC.